This is a list of T cell receptor beta chains from one sample in a study of T cell responses to AZD1222 COVID-19 vaccine. Some clones are missing from TCRdb's copy, which holds only in-frame ones; the method was immunoSEQ multiplex PCR. Counted here are over 150,000 clones, about 90% occurring once; the ten biggest clones make up around 5.5%. This specimen was peripheral blood, taken on day 0 of AZD1222 vaccination. The receptors shown here come from an adult in good health. Each CDR3 is given with its conserved first and last residue. A D gene is named only where the DNA matches it firmly. The listing skips clone size in some rows; elsewhere it reads once, few, many or a size class.

>-|few|16|TRBV4-1|TRBJ2-5
TGCGCCAGCAGCCAAACAAAAGACTCGTACGGAGAGACCCAGTACTTC
CASSQTKDSYGETQYF
>-|-|12|TRBV14|TRBJ2-3
TGTGCCAGCAGGGAAGGCGGAGATACGCAGTATTTT
CASREGGDTQYF
>-|-|12|TRBV29-1|TRBJ2-7
TGCAGCGTGGGGGGACAAACCTACGAGCAGTACTTC
CSVGGQTYEQYF
>-|few|14|TRBV7-2|TRBJ1-5
TGTGCCAGCAGCTTTCGGACAGTCAATCAGCCCCAGCATTTT
CASSFRTVNQPQHF
>TRBD1|-|16|TRBV4-3|TRBJ2-7
TGCGCCAGCAGCCAAGATCACGGGACAGCTGTCTACGAGCAGTACTTC
CASSQDHGTAVYEQYF
>TRBD1|-|15|TRBV6-5|TRBJ1-2
TGTGCCAGCAGTTACTCACAGGGGGTGTACTATGGCTACACCTTC
CASSYSQGVYYGYTF
>TRBD1|-|12|TRBV2|TRBJ2-7
TGTGCCAACCGGGACAGTTCCTACGAGCAGTACTTC
CANRDSSYEQYF
>TRBD1|-|15|TRBV6-6|TRBJ1-2
TGTGCCAGCAGTTTCCTCCGGGACAGGGGGCATGGCTACACCTTC
CASSFLRDRGHGYTF
>-|-|12|TRBV5-8|TRBJ2-7
TGTGCCAGCAGCTACAGGGCTTACGAGCAGTACTTC
CASSYRAYEQYF
>-|-|17|TRBV18|TRBJ2-7
TGTGCCAGCTCCCCGCTAGTAGCGACCAGAAACCGAGGCGAGCAGTACTTC
CASSPLVATRNRGEQYF
>TRBD2|-|15|TRBV27|TRBJ2-3
TGTGCCAGCAGCATACTAGCGGGAGTCCACCATACGCAGTATTTT
CASSILAGVHHTQYF
>-|many|12|TRBV28|TRBJ2-4
TGTGCCAGCAGTTTACACCCACCAATTCAGTACTTC
CASSLHPPIQYF
>-|-|14|TRBV5-1|TRBJ1-1
TGCGCCAGCAGGCCTGGGACTGCGAACACTGAAGCTTTCTTT
CASRPGTANTEAFF
>TRBD1|-|13|TRBV6-1|TRBJ1-5
TGTGCCAGCAGATCACAGGGGAATCAGCCCCAGCATTTT
CASRSQGNQPQHF
>TRBD2|-|17|TRBV7-7|TRBJ2-3
TGTGCCAGCAGCTTAGCTCTGGCGGGGCGGGAGACAGATACGCAGTATTTT
CASSLALAGRETDTQYF
>-|-|15|TRBV3-1/TRBV3-2|TRBJ1-3
TGTGCCAGCAGCCGGGGCCTGCTTTGGGGAAACACCATATATTTT
CASSRGLLWGNTIYF
>-|-|15|TRBV9|TRBJ1-1
TGTGCCAGCAGCGGGCGGGCGGGGTTGGACACTGAAGCTTTCTTT
CASSGRAGLDTEAFF
>-|-|16|TRBV27|TRBJ2-2
TGTGCCAGCGAAAAGTCGGGGTTACCAAACACCGGGGAGCTGTTTTTT
CASEKSGLPNTGELFF
>-|-|13|TRBV7-8|TRBJ1-5
TGTGCCAGCAGCGATGGAGGGGATCAGCCCCAGCATTTT
CASSDGGDQPQHF
>-|-|17|TRBV30|TRBJ1-5
TGTGCCTGGAGTTCGGGAGGGGGAATTTATAGCAATCAGCCCCAGCATTTT
CAWSSGGGIYSNQPQHF
>TRBD1|-|16|TRBV25-1|TRBJ1-3
TGTGCCAGCAGTGAATCGCGTACAGGGGCAGGAAACACCATATATTTT
CASSESRTGAGNTIYF
>-|once|13|TRBV2|TRBJ1-6
TGTGCCAGCAGTACTAAAGAGAATTCACCCCTCCACTTT
CASSTKENSPLHF
>TRBD1|-|14|TRBV5-4|TRBJ2-5
TGTGCCATGTCAAAACAGGGGGCCGTGGAGACCCAGTACTTC
CAMSKQGAVETQYF
>-|-|12|TRBV30|TRBJ2-1
TGTGCCTGCAACATGGGGGGCTATGAGCAGTTCTTC
CACNMGGYEQFF
>-|-|14|TRBV27|TRBJ2-2
TGTGCCAGCAGTTTCAACAGATTGACCGGGGAGCTGTTTTTT
CASSFNRLTGELFF
>TRBD1|-|13|TRBV28|TRBJ1-6
TGTGCCAGCAGTTCCGGACAGGGGGCCATTGTCCACTTT
CASSSGQGAIVHF
>-|-|15|TRBV9|TRBJ1-6
TGTGCCAGCAGCGTTACCGGAGGGGAGAATTCACCCCTCCACTTT
CASSVTGGENSPLHF
>-|-|12|TRBV6-2/TRBV6-3|TRBJ2-1
TGTGCCAGCAGTTACTCGAGGTATGAGCAGTTCTTC
CASSYSRYEQFF
>TRBD2|-|12|TRBV29-1|TRBJ2-1
TGCAGCGTTGAGGGCGGGGGTGGCGAGCAGTTCTTC
CSVEGGGGEQFF
>-|once|12|TRBV28|TRBJ1-5
TGTGCCAGCACCAATTCTGGTCGGCCCCAGCATTTT
CASTNSGRPQHF
>TRBD1|once|14|TRBV27|TRBJ2-4
TGTGCCAGCAGTTCCGGACAGGTCAAAAACATTCAGTACTTC
CASSSGQVKNIQYF
>-|-|11|TRBV28|TRBJ2-7
TGTGCCAGCAGTTCCATATACGAGCAGTACTTC
CASSSIYEQYF